Here is one T cell receptor (beta chain) with its context. Which antigen it targets is not known. A much bigger clone sits one base away, suggesting this may be a read error. Libraries were constructed by 5' RACE. Instrument on record: Illumina HiSeq 2500. The second PCR ran for roughly 6 to 11 cycles and used a J-beta primer mix along with a sample-barcoded 5' primer. Each TCR beta cDNA molecule received a unique molecular identifier from a template-switch 5' adaptor carrying 12 random nucleotides. At least 2.5 million CDR3-containing paired-end reads were obtained from each sample. First-strand cDNA was synthesized from all RNA with the Mint cDNA synthesis kit, primed by a TRBC-specific oligonucleotide. Following uracil-DNA glycosylase treatment, a first 18-cycle PCR with universal primers M1SS and BC2_uni_R was performed on all cDNA. The paper's processing steps were these. For normalization, 1 million high-quality reads, each with a distinct molecular identifier, were randomly selected from each sample. Reads with shared molecular identifiers were discarded instead of being binned into consensus sequences. CDR3 identification, clonotype clustering and error correction used MiTCR with a Q25 quality threshold and the strictest error-elimination algorithm. A nonparametric unseen species model with Euler transformation was used to estimate lower-bound total TCR beta diversity. TCRdb reprocessing: public reads trimmed at Q25 with fastp, clones called with MiXCR, in-frame beta chains kept. Rows with a matching CDR3 protein are joined into one entry that keeps the most common DNA and genes. The authors' filters were not applied to this entry. In all, the sample holds over 550,000 distinct CDR3 sequences, and under 30% of those were seen once. The ten largest make up about a sixth of the sample.

Donors were 40 or so systemically healthy Caucasian individuals from Russia aged roughly 6 to 95 years. Each donor gave about 11 milliliters of peripheral blood, drawn into EDTA-treated Vacutainer tubes. Ficoll-Paque density-gradient centrifugation was used to isolate PBMCs, with at least 6.5 million per sample. Trizol reagent was used to extract total RNA from PBMCs, with at least 6 micrograms per sample. The percentages of naive CD45RAhigh/CD27high T cells were determined by flow cytometry on a PBMC aliquot from every donor. The data belong to a study of blood T cells in healthy people across ages (dated by TCRdb to 2014 to 2015). General notes on the study: Template switching captured roughly one uniquely barcoded TCR beta cDNA molecule per two T cells in model experiments. Using deep sequencing normalized with unique cDNA molecular identifiers, the study measured how TCR beta repertoire diversity changes with age. The donors were split into four age groups: young (average 16 years), middle-aged (around 40), aged (roughly 60) and long-lived (approximately 89). To avoid experimental bias, donors of different ages were spread randomly across the sequencing lanes. Two additional independent replicas of 1 million unique cDNA reads from the same blood draw were analyzed for two donors (one aged 18 to 29 and one aged 80 or older). Results and caveats for the whole study, not just this receptor: Estimates of total diversity based on one million sequenced T cells were regarded as lower bounds and as underestimates. As age increased, observed TCR beta diversity per million T cells dropped in a roughly linear way, and a significant reduction was already evident by age about 40. Bulk unsorted PBMC profiling prevented conclusive comparison of naive and antigen-experienced compartments. Compared with the aged group, the long-lived group had more naive CD4+ T cells, fewer expanded clones and increased TCR diversity, a pattern suggesting age selection. The CMV infection status of donors was not known, potentially confounding age-related changes in expanded clonotypes. The percentage of naive T cells measured by flow cytometry correlated strongly with observed TCR beta diversity.

There are 12 amino acids in the CDR3, from cysteine to phenylalanine inclusive. Only CDR3 DNA is held: 36 bases, read in frame from base 1. CDR1 and CDR2 are read off the germline V gene as SQVTM and ANQGSEA. V and J lose 4 bases and 6 bases, and a span of 11 bases separates them. Sequenced input: blood. The chain is assembled from TRBV29-1 and TRBJ2-3, with no confident D gene call. This clonotype was sampled from an elderly woman in good health. The CDR3 region: CSVVLGPDTQYF. The DNA sequence is given as TGCAGCGTTGTCCTAGGACCTGATACGCAGTATTTT.